This entry is about one TCR beta chain. Its antigen remains unidentified. The data stem from a study of vaccination and CD4 T cells after COVID-19. Study details: Control cultures were supplied with a CEFX pool, an HIV-1 Nef pool, or no peptide at all.

Sample treatment: roughly 10-day PBMC culture with coronavirus spike peptide pools or control peptides (ViraFEST assay). Under the ViraFEST approach, antigen-specific T cells were expanded with peptide pools and TCRs subsequently sequenced. Once obtained from cultured CD4+ T cells, the DNA was sequenced using the Oncomine TCR Beta short-read assay. A single record per CDR3 protein comes from TCRdb applying MiXCR to the PCR reads. The sample yields over 20,000 distinct CDR3 sequences, around 65% seen once. The sequence was collected from a human donor who had recovered from COVID-19. Sequencing was done on a sample of CD4+ T cells from blood, cultured in vitro.

The CDR3 nucleotides read TGTGCCAGCAGCTCTGGGGGCGCGTGGAACACCATATATTTT. This sequence encodes CASSSGGAWNTIYF. The chain employs TRBV7-8 and TRBJ1-3, with D perhaps TRBD1 (6 bases). This CDR3 region has 14 residues. Looked up from germline, CDR1 is SGHVS and CDR2 is FQNEAQ. V lost 4 bases, J lost 7 bases, and 14 bases lay in between.